The source of this TCR beta chain is a study of T cells after yellow fever vaccination. About the study: The authors prepared low-cell-number fractions using SMART-Seq v4 Ultra Low Input. Study-wide results and caveats: The booster saw the reappearance of most primary-vaccination clones (about 95% CD4, 80% to 90% CD8).

From germline, CDR1 is SNHLY and CDR2 FYNNEI. V lost 9 bases to trimming and J lost 11 bases, with 22 bases between them. The length of the CDR3 is 13 residues. Many counts were recorded for this clonotype. Its antigen is unknown. MiXCR was run by TCRdb on the 5' RACE reads, yielding one entry per CDR3 protein. The table records 170,000 or so distinct CDR3 sequences, 6.2% of them present only once. The sequencing used CD4+ T cells sorted from PBMCs, collected on the day of the first yellow fever vaccination. This chain links TRBV2 with TRBJ1-1, with a possible D match to TRBD1 (5 bases). The source of this sequence is a man aged 18 to 35 who received the YFV17D yellow fever vaccine. As DNA, the CDR3 is TGTGCCAGTTCCCGGGACTTCCCTCCAAGGGCTTTCTTT. Amino acids: CASSRDFPPRAFF. The whole variable domain, filled in from reference TRBV2 and TRBJ1-1, reads EPEVTQTPSHQVTQMGQEVILRCVPISNHLYFYWYRQILGQKVEFLVSFYNNEISEKSEIFDDQFSVERPDGSNFTLKIRSTKLEDSAMYFCASSRDFPPRAFFGQGTRLTVV.